What follows is one T cell receptor (beta chain) and its context. The sample is drawn from a study of control samples from healthy donors and cancer patients. Germline V gene sequence: CDR1 SQVTM, CDR2 ANQGSEA. The CDR3 runs to 15 residues. V dropped 5 bases and J dropped 2 bases, with 15 bases sitting between them. Sequencing used immunoSEQ multiplex PCR; TCRdb keeps in-frame clones, though not all of them. Of about 100,000 clones listed, roughly 87% were seen once; the top ten hold about a sixth. The chain links TRBV29-1 to TRBJ2-2; tentatively, D is TRBD1 or TRBD2 (5 bases each). The sample consisted of blood. The sequence was obtained from a woman aged 45-65 years in good health. In DNA, the CDR3 is TGCAGCGTTACCGGGACGGACGATAACACCGGGGAGCTGTTTTTT. Amino acid sequence: CSVTGTDDNTGELFF.